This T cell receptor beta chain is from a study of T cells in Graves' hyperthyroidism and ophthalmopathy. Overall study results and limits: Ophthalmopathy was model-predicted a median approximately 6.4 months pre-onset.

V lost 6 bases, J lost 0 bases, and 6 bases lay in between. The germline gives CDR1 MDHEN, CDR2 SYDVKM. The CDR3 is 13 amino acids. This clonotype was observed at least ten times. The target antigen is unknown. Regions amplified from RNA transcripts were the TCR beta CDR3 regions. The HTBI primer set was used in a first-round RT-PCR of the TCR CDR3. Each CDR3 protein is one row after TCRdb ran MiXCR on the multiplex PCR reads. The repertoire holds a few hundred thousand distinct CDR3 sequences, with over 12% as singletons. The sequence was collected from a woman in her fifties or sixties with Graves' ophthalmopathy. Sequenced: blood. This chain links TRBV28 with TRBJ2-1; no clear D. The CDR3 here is CASRQSSYNEQFF. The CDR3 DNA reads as TGTGCCAGCAGACAAAGCTCCTACAATGAGCAGTTCTTC.